The T cell receptor (beta chain) under discussion was sequenced for a study of blood T cell repertoires in COVID-19. Study summary: From T cells, B-cell-depleted T cells, or PBMCs came the material, which was cDNA or gDNA.

The CDR3 covers 12 residues. V lost 8 bases and J lost 3; bases outside the gene matches: 1. Germline V gene data show CDR1 as LNHDA and CDR2 as SQIVND (reference sequence). The table lists this clone with a few counts. Using immunoSEQ multiplex PCR, the repertoire was profiled, and TCRdb retains in-frame clones only, with some absent. The data hold around 80,000 clones, with roughly 80% observed a single time. The receptor's source is a woman in her 70s with acute or convalescent COVID-19. V is TRBV19 and J is TRBJ1-2, with 9 positions matching TRBD1. Source material: peripheral blood. The CDR3 DNA is TGTGCCAGTGGACAGGGGTACTATGGCTACACCTTC. This translates into CASGQGYYGYTF.